This T cell receptor (beta chain) was sequenced during a study of T cell responses to AZD1222 COVID-19 vaccine. Study-wide points: Clonal diversity was possibly underestimated, and the donors were mostly white British, with more females.

This clone was counted only a few times. Its antigen is unknown. CDR3 length: 15 residues. V was pared by 4 bases and J by 7 bases, with 12 bases of the junction left unmatched. The data were produced by immunoSEQ multiplex PCR, yet TCRdb's version contains in-frame clones alone and is incomplete. The repertoire holds around 79,000 clones, with around 90% as singletons. This TCR derives from an adult in good health. The specimen was peripheral blood, collected on day 0 of AZD1222 vaccination. The gene calls are TRBV23-1 and TRBJ1-1, with 7 bases identical to TRBD1. TRBV23-1 is an ORF, with its function uncertain. The CDR3 region is CASSPSVTGLNEAFF. CDR3 nucleotide sequence: TGCGCCAGCAGTCCCTCTGTGACAGGGCTTAATGAAGCTTTCTTT.